These 27 T cell receptor beta chains were sequenced from one sample in a study of blood T cell repertoires in COVID-19. Data came from immunoSEQ multiplex PCR; TCRdb stores just in-frame clones and leaves some out. Of about 290,000 clones listed, 85% are singletons. The sample comprised peripheral blood. These receptors were collected from a woman aged 45-65 years with active or convalescent COVID-19.

The gene calls are TRBV29-1 and TRBJ2-5; TRBD1 aligns across 7 bases. Looked up from germline, CDR1 is SQVTM and CDR2 is ANQGSEA. CDR3 length: 14 residues. With 2 bases clipped from V and 3 bases from J, the junction kept 6 bases outside the gene matches. CDR3 protein: CSVESWTGEETQYF. In DNA, the CDR3 is TGCAGCGTTGAATCCTGGACAGGAGAAGAGACCCAGTACTTC.

This chain uses TRBV14 with TRBJ2-3; no clear D. Per the germline V gene, CDR1 is SGHDN and CDR2 is FVKESK. The CDR3 length is 13 residues. The V end lost 0 bases, the J end lost 6 bases, and 7 bases lay between the germline ends. The CDR3 region is CASSQDLRDTQYF. The CDR3 region has the DNA TGTGCCAGCAGCCAAGATTTGAGGGATACGCAGTATTTT.

Only a few counts were recorded for this clone. The chain employs TRBV7-6 and TRBJ1-2; 7 bases are a match to TRBD1. Looked up from germline, CDR1 is SGHVS and CDR2 is FNYEAQ. The J segment lost 8 bases and the V segment lost 4 bases, leaving 10 bases of the junction unmatched. CDR3 length equals 14 residues. CDR3 protein: CASSSSTGVHGYTF. The CDR3 DNA follows: TGTGCCAGCAGCTCGAGCACAGGGGTTCACGGCTACACCTTC.

The rearrangement links TRBV7-9 to TRBJ1-2; perhaps TRBD1 as D (6 bases). The V and J ends lost 6 bases and 2 bases respectively, with 16 bases between them. Per the germline V gene, CDR1 is SEHNR and CDR2 is FQNEAQ (reference sequence). This CDR3 is 15 amino acids long. The CDR3 DNA is TGTGCCAGCAGAAACACAGGGTCCACCAACTATGGCTACACCTTC. Amino acids: CASRNTGSTNYGYTF. The entire variable domain, with the rest obtained from reference TRBV7-9 and TRBJ1-2, is as follows: DTGVSQNPRHKITKRGQNVTFRCDPISEHNRLYWYRQTLGQGPEFLTYFQNEAQLEKSRLLSDRFSAERPKGSFSTLEIQRTEQGDSAMYLCASRNTGSTNYGYTFGSGTRLTVV.

The chain recombines TRBV5-5 with TRBJ2-3, with 9 positions matching TRBD2. This CDR3 comprises 18 residues. Trimming took 3 bases from V and 0 from J; bases not matched to a gene: 11. In germline, CDR1 is SGHKS, CDR2 YYEKEE (reference sequence). The CDR3 spells CASSWVGASGASTDTQYF. CDR3 nucleotides: TGTGCCAGCAGCTGGGTGGGGGCTAGCGGGGCTAGCACAGATACGCAGTATTTT. The variable domain in full, with the rest retrieved from reference TRBV5-5 and TRBJ2-3, is DAGVTQSPTHLIKTRGQQVTLRCSPISGHKSVSWYQQVLGQGPQFIFQYYEKEERGRGNFPDRFSARQFPNYSSELNVNALLLGDSALYLCASSWVGASGASTDTQYFGPGTRLTVL.

This clone occurred a few times. V and J are TRBV4-1 and TRBJ2-2; D possibly corresponds to TRBD2 (6 bases). Trimming removed 1 base from V and 5 bases from J, with 14 bases in between. This CDR3 region has 16 residues. The germline CDR1 and CDR2 sequences are MGHRA and YSYEKL. CDR3 loop: CASSQAREIRTGELFF. Written as DNA, the CDR3 is TGCGCCAGCAGCCAAGCGCGGGAAATCCGAACCGGGGAGCTGTTTTTT.

The CDR3 here is CASSLVAGLRFSYEQYF. The CDR3, as DNA: TGCGCCAGCAGCTTGGTGGCGGGTCTTCGTTTCTCCTACGAGCAGTACTTC. This chain uses TRBV5-1 with TRBJ2-7; D perhaps matches TRBD2 (5 bases). The CDR3 contains 17 residues. Between the trimmed V and J ends, which lost 0 bases and 0 bases, there was a span of 16 bases. Per the germline V gene, CDR1 is SGHRS and CDR2 is YFSETQ.

This clone was found a few times. The chain links TRBV15 to TRBJ2-3; 11 bases are a match to TRBD2. The CDR3 runs to 16 residues. The trim removed 0 bases at V and 4 bases at J, leaving 3 bases unmatched. CDR1 is LNHNV, CDR2 YYDKDF, per germline (reference sequence). The CDR3 nucleotides read TGTGCCACCAGCAGAGATCTAGCGGGAGGTGCAGATACGCAGTATTTT. Amino acid sequence: CATSRDLAGGADTQYF.

The chain carries TRBV7-9 and TRBJ2-1; 10 bases map to TRBD1. The CDR3 extends over 12 amino acids. Unmatched junction bases numbered 5, after V lost 4 bases and J lost 14 bases. CDR1 is SEHNR, CDR2 FQNEAQ, per germline (reference sequence). Here the CDR3 DNA reads TGTGCCAGCAGCTCGACAGGGGGCGACGAGTTCTTC. Protein product: CASSSTGGDEFF.

The rearrangement uses TRBV6-5 and TRBJ1-2, with D perhaps matching TRBD1 (5 bases). The CDR3 is 15 residues long. Trimming left V 6 bases short and J 0 bases short, with 14 bases between. From germline, CDR1 is MNHEY and CDR2 SVGAGI. CDR3 loop: CASSLTTVSNYGYTF. CDR3 coding DNA: TGTGCCAGCAGCCTAACGACAGTTTCTAACTATGGCTACACCTTC.

This clone was detected once. The V gene is TRBV6-5, the J gene TRBJ2-3; the D gene is possibly TRBD2 (5 bases). Germline V gene sequence: CDR1 MNHEY, CDR2 SVGAGI. The ends were cut back, 7 bases at V and 1 base at J, with 6 bases in the middle. The CDR3 is 12 residues long. As DNA, the CDR3 is TGTGCCAGCAAGGAGGGCACAGATACGCAGTATTTT. It is translated as CASKEGTDTQYF.

J is TRBJ2-1 and V is TRBV2, with D possibly matching TRBD2 (5 bases). V was shortened by 7 bases and J by 7 bases, with 11 bases between the two germline ends. Looked up from germline, CDR1 is SNHLY and CDR2 is FYNNEI. The CDR3 loop spans 12 amino acids. CDR3 sequence: CASKPRGNEQFF. CDR3 in DNA: TGTGCCAGCAAACCCCGGGGAAATGAGCAGTTCTTC.

This chain links TRBV29-1 with TRBJ2-5, with D possibly matching TRBD1 (6 bases). This CDR3 has 13 residues. Germline-derived CDR1 and CDR2 are SQVTM and ANQGSEA. Trimming removed 3 bases from V and 5 bases from J, with 13 bases in between. The CDR3 DNA reads as TGCAGCGTTGAGTGGCAGGGGCAGGAGACCCAGTACTTC. Encoded protein: CSVEWQGQETQYF.

V and J are TRBV10-3 and TRBJ1-2; D call uncertain. The CDR3 length is 14 residues. Trimming shortened V by 2 bases and J by 3 bases, and 10 bases separated the two germline ends. Germline V gene data show CDR1 as ENHRY and CDR2 as SYGVKD. The CDR3 loop reads CAISETASHYGYTF. The CDR3, as DNA: TGTGCCATCAGTGAGACAGCATCCCACTATGGCTACACCTTC.

The chain recombines TRBV28 with TRBJ2-3; 11 positions match TRBD2. The CDR3 has 14 amino acids. Germline V gene sequence: CDR1 MDHEN, CDR2 SYDVKM. V trimming: 10 bases; J trimming: 4 bases; junction bases outside the gene matches: 7. Written as DNA, the CDR3 is TGTGCCACCGCCGCTAGCGGGAGGCCAGATACGCAGTATTTT. Translation: CATAASGRPDTQYF.

The J gene is TRBJ1-1, the V gene TRBV4-2, with D unclear. V dropped 3 bases and J dropped 1 base, with 9 bases sitting between them. The CDR3 loop spans 14 amino acids. Germline lookup yields CDR1 LGHNA and CDR2 YNFKEQ. The CDR3 region has the DNA TGTGCCAGCAGCCAGGTCCCCGGGAACACTGAAGCTTTCTTT. This codes for CASSQVPGNTEAFF.

In nucleotides, the CDR3 is TGCAGCGTTGAACCCGCGCTAGCGGGACAGTACAATGAGCAGTTCTTC. This gives the protein CSVEPALAGQYNEQFF. V usage is TRBV29-1 and J usage is TRBJ2-1; 9 nucleotides line up with TRBD2. V lost 2 bases and J lost 4; bases outside the gene matches: 9. There are 16 residues in the CDR3. Germline-derived CDR1 and CDR2 are SQVTM and ANQGSEA.

The chain recombines TRBV9 with TRBJ2-3, with 7 bases that match TRBD2. V was clipped by 5 bases and J by 4 bases; unmatched bases: 19. Germline-derived CDR1 and CDR2 are SGDLS and YYNGEE. This CDR3 comprises 18 residues. The CDR3 spells CASRGPGGRDSSADTQYF. The CDR3 DNA reads TGTGCCAGCAGGGGACCCGGCGGGAGAGATAGTAGCGCAGATACGCAGTATTTT.

The rearrangement uses TRBV5-1 and TRBJ2-7, with 10 positions matching TRBD2. The CDR3 covers 14 residues. Per germline, CDR1 SGHRS and CDR2 YFSETQ. V dropped 3 bases and J dropped 3; count of bases not matched to a gene: 3. The CDR3 DNA reads TGCGCCAGCAGCTCGGGACTAGCGAGCTACGAGCAGTACTTC. Its protein is CASSSGLASYEQYF. The complete variable domain, with remaining parts taken from reference TRBV5-1 and TRBJ2-7, reads KAGVTQTPRYLIKTRGQQVTLSCSPISGHRSVSWYQQTPGQGLQFLFEYFSETQRNKGNFPGRFSGRQFSNSRSEMNVSTLELGDSALYLCASSSGLASYEQYFGPGTRLTVT.

This clone has more than one count but fewer than ten. The rearrangement uses TRBV27 and TRBJ2-2, with 9 positions matching TRBD1. The J segment lost 6 bases and the V segment lost 10 bases, leaving 9 bases of the junction unmatched. The CDR3 is 14 residues long. CDR1 MNHEY and CDR2 SMNVEV come from the germline V gene (reference sequence). The CDR3 region has the DNA TGTGCCACGAGGGACAGGGTACTACCCGGGGAGCTGTTTTTT. It translates to CATRDRVLPGELFF.

This chain uses TRBV6-1 with TRBJ1-6; TRBD1 matches 7 bases. Trimming took 1 base from V and 5 from J; bases not matched to a gene: 5. In germline, CDR1 is MNHNS, CDR2 SASEGT. The CDR3 is made up of 16 amino acids. In DNA form, the CDR3 reads TGTGCCAGCAGTGAAGGGGGGACAGCTAATAATTCACCCCTCCACTTT. Translated: CASSEGGTANNSPLHF.

This sequence joins TRBV29-1 and TRBJ1-1; D remains ambiguous. Deletions cut 8 bases from V and 1 base from J, with 8 bases between. The CDR3 extends over 11 amino acids. Per the germline V gene, CDR1 is SQVTM and CDR2 is ANQGSEA. The CDR3 region is CSLTRNTEAFF. CDR3 in DNA: TGCAGCTTGACAAGGAACACTGAAGCTTTCTTT.

This sequence joins TRBV9 and TRBJ2-1; a possible D gene is TRBD1 (6 bases). The CDR3 runs to 13 residues. V lost 3 bases and J 4 bases, leaving 8 bases between the germline ends. The germline gives CDR1 SGDLS, CDR2 YYNGEE. The CDR3 nucleotides are TGTGCCAGCAGCGGGGACAATTACAATGAGCAGTTCTTC. Translating gives CASSGDNYNEQFF.

This chain joins TRBV7-2 and TRBJ1-6; 9 bases align to TRBD1. CDR3 length equals 15 residues. From germline, CDR1 is SGHTA and CDR2 FQGNSA. V gave up 5 bases and J gave up 7 bases; unmatched junction bases: 6. This CDR3 is CASSTGTGRNSPLHF. As DNA, the CDR3 is TGTGCCAGCAGCACCGGGACAGGGCGGAATTCACCCCTCCACTTT. Variable domain in full (rest from reference TRBV7-2 and TRBJ1-6): GAGVSQSPSNKVTEKGKDVELRCDPISGHTALYWYRQSLGQGLEFLIYFQGNSAPDKSGLPSDRFSAERTGGSVSTLTIQRTQQEDSAVYLCASSTGTGRNSPLHFGNGTRLTVT.

This clone was found a few times. The CDR3 is CAISGGQNYGYTF. CDR3 DNA: TGTGCCATCAGCGGGGGACAGAACTATGGCTACACCTTC. The V and J genes are TRBV10-3 and TRBJ1-2; 7 nucleotides agree with TRBD1. The V gene end was trimmed by 6 bases and the J gene end by 2 bases; junction bases not matched to a gene: 3. CDR1 and CDR2 from the germline V gene are ENHRY and SYGVKD. The length of the CDR3 is 13 residues.

This chain connects TRBV3-1 (or the pseudogene TRBV3-2) to TRBJ2-1; perhaps TRBD2 as D (6 bases). The CDR3 sequence is 15 residues long. V was shortened by 5 bases and J by 9 bases, with 20 bases between the two germline ends. CDR1 is LGHDT and CDR2 is YNNKEL in the germline V gene (reference sequence). The CDR3 nucleotides read TGTGCCAGCAGCTCTGGCGGAGGCCGGCGGGGTGAGCAGTTCTTC. Its protein product is CASSSGGGRRGEQFF.

The rearrangement links TRBV6-1 to TRBJ1-2; tentatively, D is TRBD1 (6 bases). Trimming cost V 0 bases and J 7 bases, with 9 bases left between them. Germline loops: CDR1 MNHNS, CDR2 SASEGT. This CDR3 has 13 amino acids. In nucleotides, the CDR3 is TGTGCCAGCAGTGAAGCGGCAGGGGCTGGCTACACCTTC. This codes for CASSEAAGAGYTF.